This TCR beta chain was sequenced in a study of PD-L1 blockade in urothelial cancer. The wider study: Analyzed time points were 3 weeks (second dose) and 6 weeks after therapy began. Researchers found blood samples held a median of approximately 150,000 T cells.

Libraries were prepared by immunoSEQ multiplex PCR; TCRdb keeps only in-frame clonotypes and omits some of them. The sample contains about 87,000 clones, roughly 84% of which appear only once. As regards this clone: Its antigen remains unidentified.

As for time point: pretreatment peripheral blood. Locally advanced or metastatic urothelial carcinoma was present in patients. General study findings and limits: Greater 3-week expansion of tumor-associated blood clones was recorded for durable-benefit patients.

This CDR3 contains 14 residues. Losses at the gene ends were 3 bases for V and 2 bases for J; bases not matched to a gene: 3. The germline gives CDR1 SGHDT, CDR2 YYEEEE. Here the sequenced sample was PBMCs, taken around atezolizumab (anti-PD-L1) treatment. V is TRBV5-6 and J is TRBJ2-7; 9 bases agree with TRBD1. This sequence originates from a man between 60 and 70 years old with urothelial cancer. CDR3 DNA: TGTGCCAGCAGCTCCCGGGACAGGGCCTACGAGCAGTACTTC. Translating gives CASSSRDRAYEQYF.